One sample yielded the 23 T cell receptor beta chains listed below, sequenced in a study of blood T cells in healthy people across ages. A second PCR, run for roughly 6 to 11 cycles, used a sample-barcoded 5' primer plus a J-beta primer mix. TCRdb independently ran MiXCR on the 5' RACE reads; one entry per CDR3 protein. Of about 800,000 distinct CDR3 sequences in the sample, 20% to 30% were seen once. This same sample was also part of a study on T cells of mothers and their children.

The specimen sequenced was blood. Receptor source: a boy aged 5-17 years in good health.

The chain has TRBV28 and TRBJ1-1; 8 bases agree with TRBD1. CDR3 length: 16 residues. Germline V CDR1 and CDR2: MDHEN, SYDVKM. J was trimmed by 5 bases and V by 5 bases; bases with no gene match: 13. In nucleotides, the CDR3 is TGTGCCAGCAGTCCACCCAGACAGGGGCGATGGACTGAAGCTTTCTTT. It is translated as CASSPPRQGRWTEAFF.

The sample holds a few counts of this clonotype. This rearrangement joins TRBV19 to TRBJ2-3; possible D gene TRBD2, 5 bases. V was clipped by 5 bases and J by 1 base, with 10 bases between them. Germline V gives CDR1 LNHDA, CDR2 SQIVND (reference sequence). This CDR3 contains 14 residues. The CDR3 reads CASSEAAGTDTQYF. The CDR3 DNA sequence: TGTGCCAGTAGTGAAGCGGCGGGCACAGATACGCAGTATTTT.

The chain recombines TRBV7-2 with TRBJ2-3; no clear D gene. CDR3 length equals 14 residues. V lost 1 base, J lost 2 bases, and 7 bases lay in between. CDR1 is SGHTA, CDR2 FQGNSA, per germline. The CDR3 sequence is CASSLDGPTDTQYF. The CDR3 coding sequence is TGTGCCAGCAGCTTAGATGGGCCCACAGATACGCAGTATTTT. The complete variable domain, with remaining parts taken from reference TRBV7-2 and TRBJ2-3, reads GAGVSQSPSNKVTEKGKDVELRCDPISGHTALYWYRQSLGQGLEFLIYFQGNSAPDKSGLPSDRFSAERTGGSVSTLTIQRTQQEDSAVYLCASSLDGPTDTQYFGPGTRLTVL.

The chain combines TRBV20-1 with TRBJ2-7; 10 nucleotides line up with TRBD2. V dropped 0 bases and J dropped 2; count of bases not matched to a gene: 7. This CDR3 spans 16 amino acids. Germline V CDR1 and CDR2: DFQATT, SNEGSKA (reference sequence). This chain's CDR3 is CSARDTAGGPPYEQYF. CDR3 nucleotides: TGCAGTGCTAGAGATACAGCGGGAGGGCCGCCCTACGAGCAGTACTTC.

The chain uses TRBV27 and TRBJ2-4; D may match TRBD1 or TRBD2 (5 bases each). CDR3 length: 13 residues. Germline loops: CDR1 MNHEY, CDR2 SMNVEV (reference sequence). V was trimmed by 3 bases and J by 9 bases, leaving 12 bases between them. In DNA, the CDR3 is TGTGCCAGCAGTTTCGTTGGGGGTGGCATTCAGTACTTC. Amino acid sequence: CASSFVGGGIQYF.

This clonotype has just a few counts. V and J are TRBV5-5 and TRBJ1-2; tentatively, D is TRBD1 (5 bases). The V and J ends lost 3 bases and 2 bases respectively, with 8 bases between them. CDR1 and CDR2 (germline): SGHKS, YYEKEE (reference sequence). The CDR3 runs to 13 residues. CDR3 amino acids: CASSWGINYGYTF. CDR3 in DNA: TGTGCCAGCAGCTGGGGGATAAACTATGGCTACACCTTC.

This clonotype has just a few counts. The rearrangement links TRBV28 to TRBJ2-7; the D gene is possibly TRBD1 (6 bases). Germline lookup yields CDR1 MDHEN and CDR2 SYDVKM. V lost 6 bases, J lost 9 bases, and 21 bases lay in between. This CDR3 contains 14 residues. Here the CDR3 DNA reads TGTGCCAGCAGCGAAGCCGGGACACCTGTTCGGCAGTACTTC. Encoded protein: CASSEAGTPVRQYF.

V gene TRBV21-1 combines with J gene TRBJ2-3; the D call of TRBD2 is as the table states it, not checked on the DNA. TRBV21-1 is classified as a pseudogene. This CDR3 spans 17 amino acids. The CDR3 DNA follows: TGTGCCAGCAGCGCGCCACTAGCGGGGGGGCCGGCAGATACGCAGTATTTT. Its translation is CASSAPLAGGPADTQYF.

The chain uses TRBV25-1 and TRBJ2-2; TRBD2 is a possible D gene (6 bases). Germline CDR1 and CDR2: MGHDK and SYGVNS. Between the trimmed V and J ends, which lost 2 bases and 5 bases, there was a span of 12 bases. CDR3 length: 15 amino acids. In nucleotides, the CDR3 is TGTGCCAGCAGTGAACCCGGCGGAGGGACCGGGGAGCTGTTTTTT. Protein: CASSEPGGGTGELFF.

This clonotype was observed a handful of times. The chain carries TRBV5-4 and TRBJ2-5; D might be TRBD2 (6 bases). Germline CDR1 reads SGHNT; CDR2 reads YYREEE (reference sequence). The ends were cut back, 0 bases at V and 6 bases at J, with 15 bases in the middle. This CDR3 has 15 residues. The CDR3 sequence is CASSLDSGGGKTQYF. CDR3 coding DNA: TGTGCCAGCAGCTTGGATAGCGGAGGCGGGAAGACCCAGTACTTC.

This clonotype was observed a few times. V usage is TRBV12-3 or TRBV12-4 and J usage is TRBJ2-5; a possible D gene is TRBD1 (7 bases). The CDR3 is 15 residues long. V dropped 3 bases and J dropped 4 bases, with 15 bases sitting between them. CDR3 amino acids: CASSFRRQGGETQYF. CDR3 DNA: TGTGCCAGCAGTTTTAGGAGACAGGGAGGAGAGACCCAGTACTTC.

This chain links TRBV28 with TRBJ2-7; 7 bases are a match to TRBD1. Germline-derived CDR1 and CDR2 are MDHEN and SYDVKM. The CDR3 loop spans 16 amino acids. J was trimmed by 0 bases and V by 6 bases; bases with no gene match: 11. Here the CDR3 reads CASRNTGVEGSYEQYF. Written as DNA, the CDR3 is TGTGCCAGCAGAAACACAGGGGTTGAAGGCTCCTACGAGCAGTACTTC.

The rearrangement links TRBV9 to TRBJ1-3, with D unresolved. Germline V gene lookup returns CDR1 SGDLS and CDR2 YYNGEE. Trimming stripped 4 bases from V and 1 base from J, with 12 bases between. CDR3 length: 15 residues. The CDR3, as DNA: TGTGCCAGCAGCAGAAGCCCCGGTTCTGGAAACACCATATATTTT. Translating gives CASSRSPGSGNTIYF.

This clonotype was seen a handful of times. This chain uses TRBV6-5 with TRBJ1-1, with D tentatively TRBD1 (5 bases). Per germline, CDR1 MNHEY and CDR2 SVGAGI. The V gene lost 8 bases and the J gene lost 0 bases, with 13 bases spanning the gap. The CDR3 length is 14 residues. The CDR3 here is CASSKTALNTEAFF. CDR3 nucleotide sequence: TGTGCCAGCTCTAAGACAGCCCTGAACACTGAAGCTTTCTTT.

This clonotype was picked up many times. The genes are TRBV5-1 and TRBJ2-7; 7 nucleotides agree with TRBD1. Germline V gene lookup returns CDR1 SGHRS and CDR2 YFSETQ. This CDR3 has 13 amino acids. V lost 2 bases to trimming and J lost 3 bases; unmatched junction nucleotides: 2. This CDR3 reads CASSLRQGYEQYF. DNA of the CDR3: TGCGCCAGCAGCTTAAGACAGGGCTACGAGCAGTACTTC.

The J gene is TRBJ1-5, the V gene TRBV28, with 9 positions matching TRBD1. With 8 bases clipped from V and 4 bases from J, the junction kept 9 bases outside the gene matches. The CDR3 totals 15 residues. CDR1 and CDR2 (germline): MDHEN, SYDVKM. The CDR3, as DNA: TGTGCCAGCCTAACCCGGGACAGGGTGAATCAGCCCCAGCATTTT. Its protein is CASLTRDRVNQPQHF.

The CDR3 protein is CASSSGSRADGYTF. For the CDR3, the DNA is TGTGCCAGCAGCTCAGGGTCCCGGGCGGATGGCTACACCTTC. The chain employs TRBV6-6 and TRBJ1-2, with a possible D match to TRBD1 (5 bases). The CDR3 runs to 14 residues. In germline, CDR1 is MNHNY, CDR2 SVGAGI (reference sequence). Between the trimmed V and J ends, which lost 6 bases and 6 bases, there was a span of 17 bases.

This clonotype was found a few times. The gene calls are TRBV29-1 and TRBJ2-3; no clear D gene. CDR1 is SQVTM, CDR2 ANQGSEA, per germline. This CDR3 spans 12 amino acids. With 4 bases removed from V and 3 bases from J, the gap between germline ends came to 8 bases. CDR3 in amino acids: CSVVAETDTQYF. The DNA for the CDR3 is TGCAGCGTTGTGGCAGAAACAGATACGCAGTATTTT.

In this sample, this clonotype turned up a few times. V gene TRBV20-1 combines with J gene TRBJ2-7, with TRBD2 as a possible D gene (5 bases). Germline assignment: CDR1 DFQATT and CDR2 SNEGSKA (reference sequence). V was trimmed by 4 bases and J by 7 bases, leaving 8 bases between them. This CDR3 has 10 amino acids. The CDR3: CSAIGGEQYF. The CDR3 nucleotides are TGCAGTGCTATTGGCGGGGAGCAGTACTTC.

This clonotype was detected only a few times. This rearrangement joins TRBV11-2 to TRBJ2-6, with D uncertain. The CDR3 spans 16 residues. Trimming cost V 1 base and J 1 base, with 8 bases left between them. The germline CDR1 and CDR2 sequences are SGHAT and FQNNGV. CDR3 amino acids: CASSLVARSGANVLTF. DNA of the CDR3: TGTGCCAGCAGCTTAGTGGCCAGATCTGGGGCCAACGTCCTGACTTTC.

Written as DNA, the CDR3 is TGCGCCAGCAGCCGGCATGCCCCGGGATCAGAGACCCAGTACTTC. The encoded protein is CASSRHAPGSETQYF. The chain recombines TRBV5-1 with TRBJ2-5; D perhaps matches TRBD2 (5 bases). The V end was cut by 4 bases, the J end by 4 bases, with 17 bases between. The germline V gene encodes CDR1 SGHRS and CDR2 YFSETQ. The CDR3 is 15 amino acids.

This clonotype has just a few counts. The rearrangement links TRBV2 to TRBJ2-5, with D perhaps being TRBD1 or TRBD2 (5 bases each). The CDR3 contains 16 residues. Germline CDR1 and CDR2: SNHLY and FYNNEI. V shed 3 bases and J shed 1 base, with 15 bases lying between them. The CDR3 loop is CASSEIRGASQETQYF. The CDR3 nucleotides are TGTGCCAGCAGTGAGATTAGAGGGGCTTCCCAAGAGACCCAGTACTTC.

The chain uses TRBV12-3 or TRBV12-4 and TRBJ2-5, with 12 bases matching TRBD2. CDR3 length equals 15 residues. J gave up 7 bases and V 5 bases, and 8 bases lay outside the gene matches. Here the CDR3 reads CASSVGLAGLGTQYF. The CDR3 coding sequence is TGTGCCAGCAGTGTAGGACTAGCGGGGCTCGGGACCCAGTACTTC.